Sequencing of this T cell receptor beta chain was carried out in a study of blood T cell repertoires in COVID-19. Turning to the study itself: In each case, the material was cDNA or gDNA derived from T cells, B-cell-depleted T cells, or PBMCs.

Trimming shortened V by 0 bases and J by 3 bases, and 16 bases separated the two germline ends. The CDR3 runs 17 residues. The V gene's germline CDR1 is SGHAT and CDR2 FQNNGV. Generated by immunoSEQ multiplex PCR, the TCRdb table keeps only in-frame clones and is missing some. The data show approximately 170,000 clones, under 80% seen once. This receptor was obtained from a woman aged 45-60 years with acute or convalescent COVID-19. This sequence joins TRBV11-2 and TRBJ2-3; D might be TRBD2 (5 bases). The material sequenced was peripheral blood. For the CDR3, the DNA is TGTGCCAGCAGCTTAGACTCTATGCAGGACTCGACAGATACGCAGTATTTT. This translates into CASSLDSMQDSTDTQYF.